This T cell receptor (beta chain) was profiled in a study of T cell repertoires in cytomegalovirus infection. Study-wide results and limits: The cumulative frequency of public TCR beta families distinguished individuals who carried CMV together with the relevant HLA. What dominated the ex vivo response were HLA-C-restricted CMV-specific TCR beta clonotypes.

TCRdb passed the reads through MiXCR, listing each CDR3 protein once. Among 97,000 or so distinct CDR3 sequences listed, approximately 15% were seen once. This clonotype was seen a few times. No antigen is known for it. Source material: PBMCs. The sequence was obtained from a human donor in good health (CMV status not recorded). Some clones in this sample may be carry-over from other donors' samples.

The CDR3 DNA sequence: TGTGCCATCAGTGAATCTCTCTCTGGGGCCAACGTCCTGACTTTC. Its translation is CAISESLSGANVLTF. The V call is TRBV10-3, the J call TRBJ2-6; D gene uncertain. This CDR3 region has 15 residues. Trimming took 3 bases from V and 0 from J, leaving 6 bases between them. The germline CDR1 and CDR2 sequences are ENHRY and SYGVKD.